This TCR beta chain came from a study of cytomegalovirus exposure and HLA in healthy donors. Findings and limits, study-wide: According to an earlier analysis, most TCR beta V segments yielded productive rearrangements about 87% or about 30% of the time. According to the study, 180 or so TCR beta chains were cytomegalovirus-associated.

Turning to this clone: What it binds is not known.

J lost 5 bases, V lost 6 bases, and 15 bases had no gene match. The CDR3 contains 16 residues. Germline V lookup: CDR1 SNHLY, CDR2 FYNNEI. Both 60 Vbeta primers and 13 Jbeta primers went into the PCR. The method was immunoSEQ multiplex PCR; TCRdb's version includes in-frame clones alone and lacks a portion of them. The data contain approximately 100,000 clones, about 75% of them singletons. The TCR was taken from a woman between 40 and 55 years old in good health and CMV-seropositive. Sequenced material: PBMCs. J is TRBJ1-1 and V is TRBV2, with TRBD1 matching over 7 bases. CDR3 in amino acids: CASRDRARSVRTEAFF. CDR3 bases: TGTGCCAGCAGAGACAGGGCGAGATCGGTGAGGACTGAAGCTTTCTTT. Full variable domain (remainder filled in from reference TRBV2 and TRBJ1-1): EPEVTQTPSHQVTQMGQEVILRCVPISNHLYFYWYRQILGQKVEFLVSFYNNEISEKSEIFDDQFSVERPDGSNFTLKIRSTKLEDSAMYFCASRDRARSVRTEAFFGQGTRLTVV.